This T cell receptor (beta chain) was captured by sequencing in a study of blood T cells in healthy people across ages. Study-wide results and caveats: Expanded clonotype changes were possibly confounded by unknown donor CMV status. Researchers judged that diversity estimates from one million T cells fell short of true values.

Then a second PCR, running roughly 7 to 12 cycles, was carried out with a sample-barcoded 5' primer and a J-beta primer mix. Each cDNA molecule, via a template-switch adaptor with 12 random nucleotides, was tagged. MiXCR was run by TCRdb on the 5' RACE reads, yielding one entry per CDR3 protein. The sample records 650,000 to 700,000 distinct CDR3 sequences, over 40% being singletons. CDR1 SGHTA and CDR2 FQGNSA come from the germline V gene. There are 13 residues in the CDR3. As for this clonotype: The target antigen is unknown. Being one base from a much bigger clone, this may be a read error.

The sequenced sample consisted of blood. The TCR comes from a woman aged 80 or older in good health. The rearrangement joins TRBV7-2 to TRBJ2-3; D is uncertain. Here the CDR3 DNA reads TGTGCCAGCAGCTCCGTAAGCACACATACGCAGTATTTT. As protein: CASSSVSTHTQYF.